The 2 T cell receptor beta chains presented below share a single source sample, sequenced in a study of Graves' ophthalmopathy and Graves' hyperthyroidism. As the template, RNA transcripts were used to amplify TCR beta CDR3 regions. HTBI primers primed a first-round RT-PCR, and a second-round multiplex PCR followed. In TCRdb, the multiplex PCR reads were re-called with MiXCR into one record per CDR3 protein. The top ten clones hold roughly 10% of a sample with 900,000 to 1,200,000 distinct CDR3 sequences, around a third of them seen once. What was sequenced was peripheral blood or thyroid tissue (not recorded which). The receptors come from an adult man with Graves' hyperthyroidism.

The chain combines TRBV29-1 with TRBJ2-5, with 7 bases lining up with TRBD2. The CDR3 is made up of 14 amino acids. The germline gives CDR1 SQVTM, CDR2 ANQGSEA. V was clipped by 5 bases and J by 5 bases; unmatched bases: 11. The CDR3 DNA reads TGCAGCGTTAAACAAATGGGACTATTCGAGACCCAGTACTTC. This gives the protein CSVKQMGLFETQYF.

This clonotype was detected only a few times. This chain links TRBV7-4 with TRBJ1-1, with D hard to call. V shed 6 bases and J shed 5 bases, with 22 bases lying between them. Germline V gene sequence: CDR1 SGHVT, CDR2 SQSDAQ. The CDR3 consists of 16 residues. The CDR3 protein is CASSPIESVRRTEAFF. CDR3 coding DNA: TGTGCCAGCAGTCCGATCGAGTCGGTGCGGAGGACTGAAGCTTTCTTT. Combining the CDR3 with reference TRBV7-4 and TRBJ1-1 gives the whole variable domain GAGVSQSPRYKVAKRGRDVALRCDSISGHVTLYWYRQTLGQGSEVLTYSQSDAQRDKSGRPSGRFSAERPERSVSTLKIQRTEQGDSAVYLCASSPIESVRRTEAFFGQGTRLTVV.